The 13 T cell receptor beta chains in this list originate from one sample, sequenced in a study of metastatic and nonmetastatic thyroid tumors (dated by TCRdb to 2019 to 2021). No treatment had been received by any patient before thyroid surgery. The library was made by PCR. The instrument given in TCRdb is Illumina HiSeq 4000. The public reads were reanalyzed by TCRdb: fastp trimming at Q25, MiXCR alignment, in-frame beta chains only. The sample data list approximately 38,000 clones, and 33% of these were observed just once. The ten largest clones represent around 16% of the sample. Sequencing was done on a sample of tumor tissue. The receptors shown here come from a female donor with papillary thyroid cancer or a benign thyroid nodule (not recorded which). Some clones in this sample may be carry-over from other donors' samples.

The chain recombines TRBV10-2 with TRBJ2-7; tentatively, D is TRBD2 (5 bases). The length of the CDR3 is 13 residues. V was pared by 3 bases and J by 3 bases, with 9 bases between. Germline CDR1 and CDR2: WSHSY and SAAADI. The CDR3 DNA sequence: TGCGCCAGCAGTGATAACGGGATCTACGAGCAGTACTTC. It codes for CASSDNGIYEQYF.

The sample holds a few counts of this clone. This chain connects TRBV20-1 to TRBJ1-2; 7 positions match TRBD1. Trimming removed 5 bases from V and 0 bases from J; junction bases left unmatched: 18. Germline V lookup: CDR1 DFQATT, CDR2 SNEGSKA (reference sequence). The CDR3 consists of 18 residues. CDR3 nucleotide sequence: TGCAGTGCTGGAAAGTTGGACAGGACTAGGGTCGCTAACTATGGCTACACCTTC. Translation: CSAGKLDRTRVANYGYTF.

The J gene is TRBJ1-1, the V gene TRBV4-1; D unresolved. V gave up 0 bases and J gave up 3 bases, with 5 bases separating them. In germline, CDR1 is MGHRA, CDR2 YSYEKL. The CDR3 consists of 13 residues. The DNA of the CDR3 is TGCGCCAGCAGCCAAGAGTACCACACTGAAGCTTTCTTT. Protein product: CASSQEYHTEAFF.

V gene TRBV6-2 or TRBV6-3 combines with J gene TRBJ2-7, with 12 bases matching TRBD2. J lost 0 bases, V lost 0 bases, and 6 bases had no gene match. This CDR3 spans 18 amino acids. Looked up from germline, CDR1 is MNHEY and CDR2 is SVGEGT. The DNA of the CDR3 is TGTGCCAGCAGTTACTCTCAACGGACTAGCGGGAACTCCTACGAGCAGTACTTC. It codes for CASSYSQRTSGNSYEQYF.

This clone was seen just once. This chain links TRBV30 with TRBJ2-5; no firm D call. The length of the CDR3 is 12 residues. Looked up from germline, CDR1 is GTSNPN and CDR2 is SVGIG (reference sequence). With 5 bases removed from V and 2 bases from J, the gap between germline ends came to 9 bases. CDR3 DNA: TGTGCCTGGTCACCCTTGCAAGAGACCCAGTACTTC. Translated, it gives CAWSPLQETQYF.

This clone counts as large. V and J are TRBV4-2 and TRBJ2-3; a possible D gene is TRBD1 (6 bases). V gave up 0 bases and J gave up 4 bases, with 8 bases separating them. Germline CDR1 and CDR2: LGHNA and YNFKEQ. The CDR3 sequence is 14 residues long. CDR3 sequence reads: CASSQDRGPDTQYF. In DNA, the CDR3 is TGTGCCAGCAGCCAAGACAGGGGCCCAGATACGCAGTATTTT.

CDR3 residues: CASSLGDRAGEQYF. CDR3 DNA sequence: TGTGCCAGCAGTCTTGGGGACAGGGCGGGGGAGCAGTACTTC. This sequence joins TRBV6-1 and TRBJ2-7; 9 nucleotides agree with TRBD1. The CDR3 extends over 14 amino acids. Germline CDR1 MNHNS, CDR2 SASEGT. J gave up 7 bases and V 5 bases, and 9 bases lay outside the gene matches.

The CDR3 DNA follows: TGTGCCAGCAGTTTAGGCAGGACTGGAAACACCATATATTTT. Translating it yields CASSLGRTGNTIYF. The rearrangement joins TRBV28 to TRBJ1-3, with D hard to call. V gave up 2 bases and J gave up 2 bases, with 7 bases separating them. The CDR3 runs 14 residues. From germline, CDR1 is MDHEN and CDR2 SYDVKM.

This clone was observed a handful of times. This chain connects TRBV7-9 to TRBJ2-2, with D uncertain. V was trimmed by 2 bases and J by 0 bases, leaving 7 bases between them. The germline V gene has CDR1 SEHNR and CDR2 FQNEAQ (reference sequence). The CDR3 extends over 15 amino acids. In nucleotides, the CDR3 is TGTGCCAGCAGCTTACAGCTGCCGAACACCGGGGAGCTGTTTTTT. Protein sequence: CASSLQLPNTGELFF. Drawing the rest from reference TRBV7-9 and TRBJ2-2, the complete variable domain is DTGVSQNPRHKITKRGQNVTFRCDPISEHNRLYWYRQTLGQGPEFLTYFQNEAQLEKSRLLSDRFSAERPKGSFSTLEIQRTEQGDSAMYLCASSLQLPNTGELFFGEGSRLTVL.

The rearrangement links TRBV5-1 to TRBJ2-7, with 10 positions matching TRBD2. Trimming at V came to 1 base and at J to 3 bases, leaving 7 bases not matched to a gene. Looked up from germline, CDR1 is SGHRS and CDR2 is YFSETQ. The CDR3 totals 16 residues. The CDR3 loop is CASSLLSGRSVYEQYF. CDR3 DNA: TGCGCCAGCAGCTTGCTTAGCGGGAGGTCCGTCTACGAGCAGTACTTC.

The sample holds a few counts of this clone. The CDR3 DNA reads as TGCAGTGCTAGAGACCAGGACGGGAACACCGGGGAGCTGTTTTTT. This gives the protein CSARDQDGNTGELFF. The genes are TRBV20-1 and TRBJ2-2; D is uncertain. Germline V lookup: CDR1 DFQATT, CDR2 SNEGSKA (reference sequence). The CDR3 sequence is 15 residues long. V shed 0 bases and J shed 1 base, with 9 bases lying between them.

The chain combines TRBV3-1 with TRBJ2-7; D not resolved. The V end was cut by 1 base, the J end by 4 bases, with 11 bases between. The CDR3 consists of 14 residues. CDR1 is LGHDT and CDR2 is YNNKEL in the germline V gene (reference sequence). The CDR3 DNA is TGTGCCAGCAGCCAAGGACGCAGATTGTACGAGCAGTACTTC. This gives the protein CASSQGRRLYEQYF.

The rearrangement uses TRBV6-5 and TRBJ1-1, with a weak D call TRBD1 (5 bases). CDR1 is MNHEY, CDR2 SVGAGI, per germline. The CDR3 runs to 13 residues. The ends were cut back, 2 bases at V and 2 bases at J, with 6 bases in the middle. The CDR3 bases are TGTGCCAGCAGTTACGGGGGTAACACTGAAGCTTTCTTT. This encodes CASSYGGNTEAFF.